A single sample is the source of the 8 T cell receptor beta chains below, sequenced in a study of T-cell memory formation after mild COVID-19. TCRdb fed the 5' RACE reads into MiXCR, producing one record per CDR3 protein. This sample has roughly 580,000 distinct CDR3 sequences; roughly 18% occur once, and the top ten carry around 12%. The sample comprised PBMCs or a T cell subset sorted from them (not recorded which). These receptors were collected from an adult woman who had mild COVID-19 (a few samples of this study predate the infection). Cell type and time point are not known.

This clonotype was seen many times. The V and J genes are TRBV24-1 and TRBJ2-7; 10 nucleotides agree with TRBD1. V was pared by 3 bases and J by 2 bases, with 3 bases of the junction left unmatched. This CDR3 is 15 amino acids long. CDR1 KGHDR and CDR2 SFDVKD come from the germline V gene. The CDR3, as DNA: TGTGCCACCAGTGATCCCGGACAGGGGGCCTACGAGCAGTACTTC. Its translation: CATSDPGQGAYEQYF.

This clonotype was counted between two and nine times. V is TRBV3-1 and J is TRBJ2-4, with D tentatively TRBD1 (5 bases). Germline V gene lookup returns CDR1 LGHDT and CDR2 YNNKEL (reference sequence). The V and J ends lost 1 base and 0 bases respectively, with 7 bases between them. CDR3 length equals 15 residues. CDR3 coding DNA: TGTGCCAGCAGCCAAGCCGACAGAGCCAAAAACATTCAGTACTTC. Translating gives CASSQADRAKNIQYF.

This clonotype came up many times. DNA of the CDR3: TGTGCCAGCAGCGTGGGTCACTACAATGAGCAGTTCTTC. It yields the protein CASSVGHYNEQFF. The chain uses TRBV9 and TRBJ2-1; D uncertain. CDR3 length: 13 residues. Deletions cut 2 bases from V and 3 bases from J, with 6 bases between. From germline, CDR1 is SGDLS and CDR2 YYNGEE.

The genes are TRBV6-1 and TRBJ2-3; D remains ambiguous. Deletions cut 5 bases from V and 2 bases from J, with 11 bases between. The CDR3 has 14 residues. CDR1 is MNHNS and CDR2 is SASEGT in the germline V gene. CDR3 sequence reads: CASSQGSLTDTQYF. The CDR3 bases are TGTGCCAGCAGTCAAGGTAGCCTCACAGATACGCAGTATTTT.

The V call is TRBV5-4, the J call TRBJ1-2, with 11 bases matching TRBD1. Germline V gene lookup returns CDR1 SGHNT and CDR2 YYREEE (reference sequence). The CDR3 runs to 13 residues. The junction had 2 bases not matched to a gene; V was cut back by 8 bases and J by 2 bases. CDR3 loop: CASWTGGNYGYTF. The DNA for the CDR3 is TGTGCCAGTTGGACAGGGGGCAACTATGGCTACACCTTC.

This clonotype was counted between two and nine times. The chain joins TRBV5-1 to TRBJ2-7; D is unresolved. The CDR3 extends over 14 amino acids. Trimming stripped 5 bases from V and 0 bases from J, with 12 bases between. Germline loops: CDR1 SGHRS, CDR2 YFSETQ. The CDR3 reads CASSPKAPSYEQYF. CDR3 bases: TGCGCCAGCAGTCCAAAGGCACCCTCCTACGAGCAGTACTTC.

This chain connects TRBV27 to TRBJ2-7; D remains ambiguous. Between the trimmed V and J ends, which lost 5 bases and 5 bases, there was a span of 10 bases. The CDR3 sequence is 12 residues long. The V gene's germline CDR1 is MNHEY and CDR2 SMNVEV (reference sequence). DNA for the CDR3: TGTGCCAGCAGTCCCGCAGGAAACGAGCAGTACTTC. It specifies CASSPAGNEQYF.

This clonotype was observed at least ten times. V usage is TRBV18 and J usage is TRBJ2-1, with D uncertain. The CDR3 spans 13 residues. V gave up 1 base and J gave up 3 bases, with 4 bases separating them. Germline V lookup: CDR1 KGHSH, CDR2 LQKENI. The CDR3 is CASSPQSYNEQFF. CDR3 bases: TGTGCCAGCTCACCACAGAGCTACAATGAGCAGTTCTTC.